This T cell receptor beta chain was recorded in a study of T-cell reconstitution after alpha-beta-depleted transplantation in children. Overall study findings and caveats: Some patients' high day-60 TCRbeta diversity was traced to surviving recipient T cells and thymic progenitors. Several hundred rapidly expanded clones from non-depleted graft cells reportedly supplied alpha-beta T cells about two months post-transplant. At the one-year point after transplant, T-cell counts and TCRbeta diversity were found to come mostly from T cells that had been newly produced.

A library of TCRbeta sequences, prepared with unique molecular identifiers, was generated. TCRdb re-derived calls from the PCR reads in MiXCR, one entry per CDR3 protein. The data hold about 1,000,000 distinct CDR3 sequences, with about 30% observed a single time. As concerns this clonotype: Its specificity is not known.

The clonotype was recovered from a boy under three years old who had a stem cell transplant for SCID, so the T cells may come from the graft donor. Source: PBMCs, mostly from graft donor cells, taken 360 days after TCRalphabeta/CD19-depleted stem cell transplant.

CDR3 coding DNA: TGTGCCAGCAGTGCGGGTAAGGGCAATCAGCCCCAGCATTTT. Translated, it gives CASSAGKGNQPQHF. The V call is TRBV3-1, the J call TRBJ1-5, with D unresolved. Germline V gives CDR1 LGHDT, CDR2 YNNKEL (reference sequence). Trimming removed 6 bases from V and 2 bases from J, with 11 bases in between. This CDR3 has 14 residues.